This record looks at one T cell receptor (beta chain) sequence and its context. This clonotype turned up a few times. The antigen it recognizes is unknown. Base qualities are missing; no much larger clone stands one base away. The library relied on PCR. TCRdb lists the instrument as Illumina HiSeq 2500. Molecular barcoding was employed in the preparation of TCR libraries, with unique molecular identifiers being used to normalize TCRbeta repertoire quantification. TCRdb applied fastp at Q25 and MiXCR to the public reads, then kept only in-frame beta chains. Every CDR3 protein is listed once, alongside the most common genes and DNA of its rows. The table for this sample lists more than 150,000 distinct CDR3 sequences; less than 15% of them were counted only once. Together, the top ten hold less than 15% of the sample. The data stem from a study of T-cell reconstitution after alpha-beta-depleted transplantation in children (dated by TCRdb to 2016 to 2017). At the level of the whole study: T-cell immune reconstitution after TCRalphabeta/CD19-depleted allogeneic hematopoietic cell transplantation in children was quantitatively tracked in the study by means of TCR repertoire profiling.

The CDR3, cysteine through phenylalanine, is 16 amino acids long. Only CDR3 DNA is held: 48 bases, read in frame from base 1. V is pruned by 7 bases and J by 7 bases, leaving 12 bases of the junction without a gene match. Via the germline V gene, CDR1 is MDHEN and CDR2 SYDVKM. Sequenced material: PBMCs from the stem cell graft donor, taken from the stem cell graft. The chain is made from TRBV28 and TRBJ2-1, with 11 central nucleotides matching TRBD1. The receptor comes from a human donor who donated a stem cell graft to a child with acute lymphoblastic leukemia. CDR3 loop: CASIPGGTGGPNEQFF. The nucleotide sequence reads as follows: TGTGCCAGCATCCCCGGTGGGACAGGGGGTCCTAATGAGCAGTTCTTC.